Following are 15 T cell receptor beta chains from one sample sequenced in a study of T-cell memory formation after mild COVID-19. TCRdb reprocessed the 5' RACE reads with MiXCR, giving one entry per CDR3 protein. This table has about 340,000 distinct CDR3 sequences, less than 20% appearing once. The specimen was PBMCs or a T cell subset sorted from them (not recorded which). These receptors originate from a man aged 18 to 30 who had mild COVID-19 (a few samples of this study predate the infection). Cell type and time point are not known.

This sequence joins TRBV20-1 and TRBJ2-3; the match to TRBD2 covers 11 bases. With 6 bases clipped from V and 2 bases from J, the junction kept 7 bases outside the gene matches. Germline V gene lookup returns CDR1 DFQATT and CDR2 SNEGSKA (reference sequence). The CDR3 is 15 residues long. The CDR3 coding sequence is TGCAGTGCCCAGGGGACTAGCGGAAACACAGATACGCAGTATTTT. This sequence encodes CSAQGTSGNTDTQYF.

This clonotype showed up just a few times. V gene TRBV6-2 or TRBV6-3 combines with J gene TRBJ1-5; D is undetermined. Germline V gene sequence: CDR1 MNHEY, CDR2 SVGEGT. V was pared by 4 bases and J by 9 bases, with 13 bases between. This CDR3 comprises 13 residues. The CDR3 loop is CASSSSTGGPQHF. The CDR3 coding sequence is TGTGCCAGCAGTTCTTCCACCGGCGGGCCCCAGCATTTT.

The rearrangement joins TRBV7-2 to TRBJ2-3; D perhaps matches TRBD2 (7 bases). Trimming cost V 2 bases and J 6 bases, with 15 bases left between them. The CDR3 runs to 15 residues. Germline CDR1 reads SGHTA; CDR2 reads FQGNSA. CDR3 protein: CASSLTAGAGDTQYF. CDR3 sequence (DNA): TGTGCCAGCAGCTTAACGGCGGGGGCGGGGGATACGCAGTATTTT.

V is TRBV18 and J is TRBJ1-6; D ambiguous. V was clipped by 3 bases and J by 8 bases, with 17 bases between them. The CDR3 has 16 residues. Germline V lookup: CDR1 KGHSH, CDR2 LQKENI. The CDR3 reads CASSPIAGRQYSPLHF. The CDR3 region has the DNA TGTGCCAGCTCACCTATAGCGGGCAGACAATATTCACCCCTCCACTTT.

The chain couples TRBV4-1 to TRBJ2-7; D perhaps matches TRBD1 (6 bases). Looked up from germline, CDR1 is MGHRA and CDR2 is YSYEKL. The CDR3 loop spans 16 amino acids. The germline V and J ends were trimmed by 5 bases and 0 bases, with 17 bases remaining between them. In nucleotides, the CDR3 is TGCGCCAGCAGCTCGGGACAAGTATTGAGCTCCTACGAGCAGTACTTC. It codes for CASSSGQVLSSYEQYF.

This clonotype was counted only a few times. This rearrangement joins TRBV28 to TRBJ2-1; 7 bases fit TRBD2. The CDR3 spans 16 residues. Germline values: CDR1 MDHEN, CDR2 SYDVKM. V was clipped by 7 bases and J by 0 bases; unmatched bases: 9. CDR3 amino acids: CASTVSGSSSYNEQFF. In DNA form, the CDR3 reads TGTGCCAGCACCGTTAGCGGGTCGAGCTCCTACAATGAGCAGTTCTTC.

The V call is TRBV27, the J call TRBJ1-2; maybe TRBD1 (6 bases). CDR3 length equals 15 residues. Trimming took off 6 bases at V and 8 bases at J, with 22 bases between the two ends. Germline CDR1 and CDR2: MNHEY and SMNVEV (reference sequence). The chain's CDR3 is CASRGAGAPVEGYTF. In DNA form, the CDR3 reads TGTGCCAGCAGGGGCGCGGGGGCCCCGGTAGAAGGCTACACCTTC.

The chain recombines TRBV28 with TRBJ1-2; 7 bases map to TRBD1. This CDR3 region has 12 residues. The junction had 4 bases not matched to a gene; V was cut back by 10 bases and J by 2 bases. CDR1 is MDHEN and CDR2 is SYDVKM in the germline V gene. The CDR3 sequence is CATTTGNYGYTF. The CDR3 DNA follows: TGTGCCACCACGACAGGGAACTATGGCTACACCTTC.

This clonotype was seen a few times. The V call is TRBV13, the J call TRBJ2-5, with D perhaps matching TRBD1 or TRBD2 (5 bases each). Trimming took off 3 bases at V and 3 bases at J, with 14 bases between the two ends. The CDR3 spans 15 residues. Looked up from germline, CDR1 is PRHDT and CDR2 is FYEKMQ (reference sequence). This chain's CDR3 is CASSFRRRGEETQYF. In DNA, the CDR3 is TGTGCCAGCAGCTTTAGGCGTCGGGGCGAAGAGACCCAGTACTTC. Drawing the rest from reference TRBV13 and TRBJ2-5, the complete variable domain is AAGVIQSPRHLIKEKRETATLKCYPIPRHDTVYWYQQGPGQDPQFLISFYEKMQSDKGSIPDRFSAQQFSDYHSELNMSSLELGDSALYFCASSFRRRGEETQYFGPGTRLLVL.

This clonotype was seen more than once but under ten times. This CDR3 is CASSQGVNQPQHF. CDR3 nucleotides: TGCGCCAGCAGCCAAGGGGTCAATCAGCCCCAGCATTTT. The V gene is TRBV4-1, the J gene TRBJ1-5; D unclear. The CDR3 has 13 amino acids. Germline V gene sequence: CDR1 MGHRA, CDR2 YSYEKL. V gave up 1 base and J gave up 3 bases, with 4 bases separating them.

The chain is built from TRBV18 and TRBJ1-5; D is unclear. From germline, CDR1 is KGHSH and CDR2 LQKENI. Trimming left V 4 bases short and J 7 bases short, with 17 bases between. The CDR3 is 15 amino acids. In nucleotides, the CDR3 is TGTGCCAGCTCACTTAGGGAAGGCCCGTACCAGCCCCAGCATTTT. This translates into CASSLREGPYQPQHF.

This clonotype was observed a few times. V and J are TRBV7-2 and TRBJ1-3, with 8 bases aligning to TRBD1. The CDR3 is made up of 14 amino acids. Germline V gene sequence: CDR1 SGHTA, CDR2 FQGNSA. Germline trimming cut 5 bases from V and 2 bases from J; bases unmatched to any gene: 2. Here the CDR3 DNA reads TGTGCCAGCAGCAGACAGGGGCCTGGAAACACCATATATTTT. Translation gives CASSRQGPGNTIYF.

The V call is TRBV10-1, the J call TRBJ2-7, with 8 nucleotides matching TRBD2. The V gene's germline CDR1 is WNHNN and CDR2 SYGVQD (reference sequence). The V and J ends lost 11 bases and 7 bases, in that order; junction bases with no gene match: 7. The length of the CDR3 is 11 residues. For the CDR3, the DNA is TGCGCCCGCCGGGGGGGGACAGAGCAGTACTTC. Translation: CARRGGTEQYF.

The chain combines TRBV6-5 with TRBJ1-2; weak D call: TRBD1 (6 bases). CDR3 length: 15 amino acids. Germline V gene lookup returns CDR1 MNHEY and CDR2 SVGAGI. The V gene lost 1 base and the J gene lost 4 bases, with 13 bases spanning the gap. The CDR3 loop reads CASSYYLGAGYGYTF. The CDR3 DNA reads TGTGCCAGCAGTTACTATTTGGGGGCGGGCTATGGCTACACCTTC.

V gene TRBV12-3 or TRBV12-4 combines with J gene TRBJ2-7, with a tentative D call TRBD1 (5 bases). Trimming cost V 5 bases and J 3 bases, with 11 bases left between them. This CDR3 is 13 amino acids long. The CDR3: CASSPDRVYEQYF. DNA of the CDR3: TGTGCCAGCAGTCCTGACAGAGTCTACGAGCAGTACTTC.